Each of the 28 T cell receptor beta chains below was sequenced from the same sample in a study of tumor-infiltrating lymphocytes in primary liver carcinoma. A constant-region primer primed TCR beta cDNA synthesis from about 490 ng of total RNA. It was through three nested multiplex PCR rounds of slightly modified ARM-PCR that TCR beta libraries arose. The study ran its first two PCR rounds for around 9 cycles each, using TRBV1-TRBV30 forward primers and a C-beta reverse primer. TCRdb re-called the multiplex PCR reads with MiXCR, one entry per CDR3 protein. The table has roughly 330,000 distinct CDR3 sequences, less than 75% seen once. Germline DNA was also extracted, with blood RNA taken from unsorted whole blood. Sequencing used peripheral blood. The source of these receptors is a man in his forties or fifties with primary liver carcinoma and hepatitis B virus infection.

A few counts support this clonotype. The chain uses TRBV2 and TRBJ2-3, with a tentative D call TRBD2 (6 bases). V lost 7 bases, J lost 3 bases, and 17 bases lay in between. CDR3 length: 15 amino acids. The germline CDR1 and CDR2 sequences are SNHLY and FYNNEI. CDR3 sequence (DNA): TGTGCCAGCAAGCGGTGGGGAGGAGGGACAGATACGCAGTATTTT. Protein: CASKRWGGGTDTQYF.

Regarding this clonotype: The junction departs from the called germline gene at one end, perhaps through a read error. This chain connects TRBV4-2 to TRBJ2-7; D is uncertain. CDR3 size: 16 residues. CDR1 and CDR2 (germline): LGHNA, YNFKEQ. The CDR3 DNA is TGCACCAGGAGCCAAGAAAGATATGGAATGAACTACGAGCAGTACTTC. Amino acids: CTRSQERYGMNYEQYF.

About this clonotype: An end of the junction differs from the germline gene, which may be a read error. The rearrangement uses TRBV11-2 and TRBJ2-2; 12 bases align to TRBD2. This CDR3 contains 19 residues. The germline V gene encodes CDR1 SGHAT and CDR2 FQNNGV. As DNA, the CDR3 is TGTGCCAACAGCTTAGTTTCTCTAGCGGGAGGGCCCGACACCAGGGAGCTGTTTTTT. Encoded protein: CANSLVSLAGGPDTRELFF.

The gene calls are TRBV5-1 and TRBJ2-7, with TRBD1 identical over 8 bases. V was pared by 7 bases and J by 6 bases, with 9 bases of the junction left unmatched. Germline V gene data show CDR1 as SGHRS and CDR2 as YFSETQ. The CDR3 runs to 13 residues. CDR3 region: CASRGQGRLEQYF. CDR3 DNA: TGCGCCAGCCGAGGACAGGGTAGGCTCGAGCAGTACTTC.

On this clonotype: It may be a read error: a sequence one base away is much more abundant. The chain has TRBV6-2 or TRBV6-3 and TRBJ1-6; 7 bases line up with TRBD1. The CDR3 totals 16 residues. From germline, CDR1 is MNHEY and CDR2 SVGEGT. The CDR3: CASSGVGQVRGSLLHF. CDR3 sequence (DNA): TGTGCCAGCTCGGGGGTCGGACAGGTCCGGGGTTCACTCCTCCACTTT.

The sample holds one count of this clonotype. This may come from a read error, since a much larger clone is one base off. J is TRBJ2-3 and V is TRBV10-3; D unclear. CDR3 size: 13 residues. Per germline, CDR1 ENHRY and CDR2 SYGVKD. CDR3 in DNA: TGTGCCATCAGTGAGCGAAGCACAGATACGCTGTATTTT. It codes for CAISERSTDTLYF.

Regarding this clonotype: The germline gene is not matched at one end of the junction; a read error may be the cause. The chain uses TRBV12-3 or TRBV12-4 and TRBJ2-6; the match to TRBD1 covers 8 bases. The CDR3 has 22 residues. CDR3 bases: TGTACCAGCAGTTTAGCCACGGGACCAGGGGGCCGCGTTAGATCTGGGGCCAACGTCCTGACTTTC. Translation gives CTSSLATGPGGRVRSGANVLTF.

As to this clonotype: A much larger clone lies a single base off, so this may be a read error. The chain employs TRBV6-1 and TRBJ1-2; D is unresolved. Per the germline V gene, CDR1 is MNHNS and CDR2 is SASEGT. This CDR3 has 14 amino acids. V lost 5 bases and J 4 bases, leaving 14 bases between the germline ends. The CDR3 spells CASSKSTRTYGYTF. DNA of the CDR3: TGTGCCAGCAGTAAATCAACCCGGACCTATGGCTACACCTTC.

Details on this clonotype: A clone one base away is much larger, so this may be a read error. The CDR3 protein is CASRQEEETNHGYTF. CDR3 nucleotide sequence: TGCGCCAGCAGGCAGGAAGAAGAAACGAACCATGGCTACACCTTC. The chain has TRBV10-2 and TRBJ1-2, with no clear D. In germline, CDR1 is WSHSY, CDR2 SAAADI. The CDR3 contains 15 residues. Trimming removed 6 bases from V and 6 bases from J, with 20 bases in between.

The sample holds many counts of this clonotype. The chain carries TRBV6-5 and TRBJ2-3, with TRBD2 identical over 10 bases. V was pared by 6 bases and J by 3 bases, with 9 bases of the junction left unmatched. The CDR3 has 16 amino acids. Germline CDR1 and CDR2: MNHEY and SVGAGI. The CDR3 spells CASRFSGRAPTDTQYF. Here the CDR3 DNA reads TGTGCCAGCAGATTCAGCGGGAGGGCCCCGACAGATACGCAGTATTTT.

This clonotype has at least ten counts. The CDR3 region has the DNA TGTGCCAGCAGTGACGGGTACGAGCAGTACTTC. Amino acid sequence: CASSDGYEQYF. The chain recombines TRBV6-2 or TRBV6-3 with TRBJ2-7; D gene ambiguous. The V gene lost 5 bases and the J gene lost 4 bases, with 6 bases spanning the gap. Germline CDR1 is MNHEY and CDR2 is SVGEGT. There are 11 residues in the CDR3.

This clonotype has just a few counts. V usage is TRBV28 and J usage is TRBJ1-5, with 7 bases that match TRBD1. Germline values: CDR1 MDHEN, CDR2 SYDVKM. This CDR3 has 15 residues. Unmatched junction bases numbered 4, after V lost 3 bases and J lost 2 bases. The CDR3 coding sequence is TGTGCCAGCAGTTTCTTTCAGGGGGGCAATCAGCCCCAGCATTTT. This gives the protein CASSFFQGGNQPQHF.

To note about this clonotype: A much larger clone lies one base from this, so it may be a read error. The chain employs TRBV12-3 or TRBV12-4 and TRBJ2-5, with 9 bases aligning to TRBD2. This CDR3 has 15 amino acids. The CDR3 DNA is TGTGTCAGCAGATCCGGTCTAGCGGGACGGGAGACCCAGTACTTC. Amino acids: CVSRSGLAGRETQYF.

The CDR3 coding sequence is TGCGCCAGCAGTGACACTTCGGGGGGAAGCACAGATACGCAGTATTTT. This sequence encodes CASSDTSGGSTDTQYF. The chain couples TRBV10-1 to TRBJ2-3, with 7 bases fitting TRBD2. The CDR3 extends over 16 amino acids. CDR1 WNHNN and CDR2 SYGVQD come from the germline V gene (reference sequence). Trimming at V came to 3 bases and at J to 0 bases, leaving 6 bases not matched to a gene.

Note on this clonotype: The junction differs from germline at one of its ends, possibly a read error. This chain joins TRBV10-2 and TRBJ2-1, with D perhaps matching TRBD2 (6 bases). Germline CDR1 and CDR2: WSHSY and SAAADI. CDR3 length: 15 amino acids. CDR3 sequence: CASSMGLGVIDEQFF. CDR3 DNA: TGCGCCAGCAGCATGGGACTGGGGGTAATAGATGAGCAGTTTTTC.

This clonotype was seen a few times. This chain uses TRBV14 with TRBJ1-1; possibly TRBD1 for D (5 bases). This CDR3 is 17 amino acids long. Germline V gives CDR1 SGHDN, CDR2 FVKESK. Deletions cut 4 bases from V and 0 bases from J, with 18 bases between. Here the CDR3 reads CASSRLRSGWLNTEAFF. CDR3 DNA: TGTGCCAGCAGCCGCCTAAGATCAGGGTGGTTGAACACTGAAGCTTTCTTT.

With regard to this clonotype: A much larger clone differs from this one at a single base, so this may be a read error. The chain employs TRBV4-2 and TRBJ1-1; unclear D gene. Trimming cost V 5 bases and J 0 bases, with 10 bases left between them. The CDR3 runs to 14 residues. CDR1 is LGHNA and CDR2 is YNFKEQ in the germline V gene. The DNA for the CDR3 is TGTGCCAGCAGCTTGTGCACCATGAACACTGAAGCTTTCTTT. Encoded protein: CASSLCTMNTEAFF.

The sample holds many counts of this clonotype. The CDR3 loop reads CASSEASGWSYNSPLHF. The DNA for the CDR3 is TGTGCCAGCAGTGAAGCCTCCGGATGGTCCTATAATTCACCCCTCCACTTT. The chain recombines TRBV6-1 with TRBJ1-6; D is ambiguous. Germline V lookup: CDR1 MNHNS, CDR2 SASEGT. The CDR3 has 17 residues. The V end lost 0 bases, the J end lost 1 base, and 10 bases lay between the germline ends.

The chain recombines TRBV7-9 with TRBJ2-5; 8 bases agree with TRBD1. Germline CDR1 and CDR2: SEHNR and FQNEAQ (reference sequence). This CDR3 spans 16 amino acids. V shed 7 bases, J shed 2 bases, and the junction held 12 bases outside the gene matches. CDR3 in DNA: TGTGCCAGCAACGACCTTTCCGGGACAGGTCAAGAGACCCAGTACTTC. Translation: CASNDLSGTGQETQYF.

On this clonotype itself: Germline and junction disagree at one end, which may indicate a read error. The V and J genes are TRBV11-2 and TRBJ2-1; the D gene is possibly TRBD2 (5 bases). The length of the CDR3 is 12 residues. Germline CDR1 is SGHAT and CDR2 is FQNNGV. CDR3: CAGSPDYDEQFF. DNA for the CDR3: TGTGCCGGCAGTCCAGACTACGATGAGCAGTTCTTC. The entire variable domain, with the rest obtained from reference TRBV11-2 and TRBJ2-1, is as follows: EAGVAQSPRYKIIEKRQSVAFWCNPISGHATLYWYQQILGQGPKLLIQFQNNGVVDDSQLPKDRFSAERLKGVDSTLKIQPAKLEDSAVYLCAGSPDYDEQFFGPGTRLTVL.

This chain joins TRBV7-9 and TRBJ1-5; D possibly corresponds to TRBD1 (6 bases). The CDR3 is 16 residues long. Germline V CDR1 and CDR2: SEHNR, FQNEAQ (reference sequence). V was clipped by 6 bases and J by 0 bases, with 15 bases between them. The CDR3 protein is CASSFGQHNSNQPQHF. As DNA, the CDR3 is TGTGCCAGCAGTTTTGGACAGCACAATAGCAATCAGCCCCAGCATTTT. Together with reference TRBV7-9 and TRBJ1-5, the CDR3 gives the full variable domain: DTGVSQNPRHKITKRGQNVTFRCDPISEHNRLYWYRQTLGQGPEFLTYFQNEAQLEKSRLLSDRFSAERPKGSFSTLEIQRTEQGDSAMYLCASSFGQHNSNQPQHFGDGTRLSIL.

A word on this clonotype: Relative to the germline gene, one junction end is altered; a read error may explain this. The rearrangement links TRBV29-1 to TRBJ1-2, with 7 bases aligning to TRBD1. The CDR3 sequence is 13 residues long. CDR1 and CDR2 from the germline V gene are SQVTM and ANQGSEA. The CDR3 reads CSTRTAGTERHAF. For the CDR3, the DNA is TGCAGCACCCGGACAGCAGGGACAGAGCGCCACGCCTTC.

The chain has TRBV6-5 and TRBJ2-6; 9 bases agree with TRBD1. The CDR3 length is 21 residues. J lost 3 bases, V lost 7 bases, and 22 bases had no gene match. Germline V gene sequence: CDR1 MNHEY, CDR2 SVGAGI. The CDR3 sequence: CASTLKAGTGIHDSGANVLTF. In nucleotides, the CDR3 is TGTGCCAGCACCCTAAAGGCCGGGACAGGGATTCATGATAGTGGGGCCAACGTCCTGACTTTC.

The V and J genes are TRBV6-2 or TRBV6-3 and TRBJ1-5; tentative D call: TRBD1 (5 bases). The CDR3 has 15 amino acids. The germline V gene has CDR1 MNHEY and CDR2 SVGEGT. CDR3 sequence: CVTSLGGAGNQPQHF. The DNA for the CDR3 is TGTGTCACCAGTCTAGGAGGGGCTGGCAATCAGCCCCAGCATTTT.

The rearrangement uses TRBV6-6 and TRBJ2-1; D might be TRBD2 (6 bases). V lost 6 bases to trimming and J lost 1 base, with 13 bases between them. The germline CDR1 and CDR2 sequences are MNHNY and SVGAGI (reference sequence). The length of the CDR3 is 15 residues. The CDR3 DNA reads TGTGCCAGCAGGCCCGGGACTCTTTCCTACAATGAGCAGTTCTTC. Encoded protein: CASRPGTLSYNEQFF.

This clonotype was found many times. The chain is built from TRBV6-6 and TRBJ1-6; D may be TRBD1 (6 bases). Germline V gene lookup returns CDR1 MNHNY and CDR2 SVGAGI (reference sequence). Deletions cut 5 bases from V and 7 bases from J, with 12 bases between. The length of the CDR3 is 14 residues. The DNA of the CDR3 is TGTGCCAGCAGTGAAACAGGGATCAATTCACCCCTCCACTTT. Encoded protein: CASSETGINSPLHF.

The J gene is TRBJ2-5, the V gene TRBV5-4, with TRBD2 matching over 9 bases. This CDR3 spans 14 amino acids. The J segment lost 4 bases and the V segment lost 4 bases, leaving 5 bases of the junction unmatched. CDR1 is SGHNT, CDR2 YYREEE, per germline (reference sequence). The CDR3 DNA follows: TGTGCCAGCAGCCCGGGACTAGCACCAGAGACCCAGTACTTC. Its protein is CASSPGLAPETQYF.

The genes are TRBV29-1 and TRBJ2-6, with D possibly matching TRBD2 (6 bases). The germline V gene encodes CDR1 SQVTM and CDR2 ANQGSEA. This CDR3 has 15 residues. Between the trimmed V and J ends, which lost 2 bases and 1 base, there was a span of 9 bases. DNA for the CDR3: TGCAGCGTTGAACTGGGGGGATCTGGGGCCAACGTCCTGACTTTC. This translates into CSVELGGSGANVLTF.